The 19 T cell receptor beta chains presented below share a single source sample, sequenced in a study of blood T cell repertoires in COVID-19. Sequencing used immunoSEQ multiplex PCR; TCRdb keeps in-frame clones, though not all of them. The sample lists 150,000 to 200,000 clones, 76% occurring once. Material: peripheral blood. The receptors were sampled from a woman between 45 and 65 years old with active or convalescent COVID-19.

V and J are TRBV18 and TRBJ2-2, with a tentative D call TRBD1 (6 bases). From germline, CDR1 is KGHSH and CDR2 LQKENI. This CDR3 is 13 amino acids long. V lost 6 bases, J lost 5 bases, and 10 bases lay in between. Written as DNA, the CDR3 is TGTGCCAGCTCGACAGGACAGACCGGGGAGCTGTTTTTT. The encoded protein is CASSTGQTGELFF.

V and J are TRBV18 and TRBJ2-7; the D gene is possibly TRBD1 (6 bases). CDR3 length: 14 amino acids. Trimming left V 3 bases short and J 4 bases short, with 13 bases between. Germline V gene sequence: CDR1 KGHSH, CDR2 LQKENI. The CDR3 nucleotides are TGTGCCAGCTCACCGTCTCAGGGGACATACGAGCAGTACTTC. Encoded protein: CASSPSQGTYEQYF.

The chain has TRBV5-1 and TRBJ2-7; possible D gene TRBD1, 6 bases. Trimming removed 2 bases from V and 1 base from J, with 13 bases in between. Germline loops: CDR1 SGHRS, CDR2 YFSETQ. This CDR3 is 15 amino acids long. The DNA for the CDR3 is TGCGCCAGCAGCTTAGGATTGGACAGATCCTACGAGCAGTACTTC. It codes for CASSLGLDRSYEQYF. Full variable domain (remainder filled in from reference TRBV5-1 and TRBJ2-7): KAGVTQTPRYLIKTRGQQVTLSCSPISGHRSVSWYQQTPGQGLQFLFEYFSETQRNKGNFPGRFSGRQFSNSRSEMNVSTLELGDSALYLCASSLGLDRSYEQYFGPGTRLTVT.

This chain connects TRBV7-2 to TRBJ2-3, with 12 nucleotides matching TRBD2. Germline CDR1 is SGHTA and CDR2 is FQGNSA. V shed 5 bases and J 4 bases; nucleotides not matched to a gene: 4. There are 15 residues in the CDR3. The CDR3 loop is CASSASGGVADTQYF. In DNA form, the CDR3 reads TGTGCCAGCAGCGCTAGCGGGGGGGTCGCAGATACGCAGTATTTT.

The chain couples TRBV4-3 to TRBJ1-2; D unclear. Trimming took 4 bases from V and 4 from J, leaving 19 bases between them. The CDR3 is 16 amino acids. Germline values: CDR1 LGHNA, CDR2 YSLEER. CDR3 nucleotide sequence: TGCGCCAGCAGCCTAAACTTCAACTCTCGGGGCTATGGCTACACCTTC. It yields the protein CASSLNFNSRGYGYTF.

This rearrangement joins TRBV5-1 to TRBJ1-6, with D possibly being TRBD1 (5 bases). The CDR3 length is 15 residues. V lost 2 bases, J lost 1 base, and 7 bases lay in between. In germline, CDR1 is SGHRS, CDR2 YFSETQ. Written as DNA, the CDR3 is TGCGCCAGCAGCTTCGGGGGGTCCTATAATTCACCCCTCCACTTT. The encoded protein is CASSFGGSYNSPLHF.

This clone was detected a few times. The chain carries TRBV30 and TRBJ1-1, with no clear D. Trimming stripped 0 bases from V and 2 bases from J, with 7 bases between. The CDR3 consists of 13 residues. The germline V gene encodes CDR1 GTSNPN and CDR2 SVGIG (reference sequence). The CDR3 region is CAWSVERNTEAFF. The CDR3 DNA sequence: TGTGCCTGGAGTGTCGAGAGAAACACTGAAGCTTTCTTT.

Here the CDR3 DNA reads TGTGCCAGCAGCTTAAGCGGGCATGGGGGCGGGGAGCTGTTTTTT. It translates to CASSLSGHGGGELFF. The chain recombines TRBV11-2 with TRBJ2-2; a possible D gene is TRBD2 (6 bases). Germline V CDR1 and CDR2: SGHAT, FQNNGV. This CDR3 region has 15 residues. Trimming removed 2 bases at V and 7 bases at J, with 14 bases between.

J is TRBJ1-1 and V is TRBV7-2; D possibly corresponds to TRBD1 (6 bases). V was clipped by 5 bases and J by 4 bases, with 14 bases between them. CDR3 length: 14 amino acids. Germline assignment: CDR1 SGHTA and CDR2 FQGNSA. Here the CDR3 DNA reads TGTGCCAGCAGCCCCCGGCAGGGGTTCACTGAAGCTTTCTTT. The encoded protein is CASSPRQGFTEAFF.

The chain links TRBV7-2 to TRBJ2-5; tentatively, D is TRBD1 (5 bases). CDR1 is SGHTA and CDR2 is FQGNSA in the germline V gene. The V gene lost 7 bases and the J gene lost 2 bases, with 11 bases spanning the gap. The CDR3 loop spans 13 amino acids. The CDR3 protein is CASIMDIQETQYF. The CDR3 DNA sequence: TGTGCCAGCATTATGGACATACAAGAGACCCAGTACTTC.

There are a few counts of this clone. The chain combines TRBV6-5 with TRBJ2-6; D might be TRBD1 (6 bases). The V gene lost 9 bases and the J gene lost 4 bases, with 13 bases spanning the gap. There are 14 residues in the CDR3. Germline V gene data show CDR1 as MNHEY and CDR2 as SVGAGI. CDR3 DNA sequence: TGTGCCAGTTCTACCAGGGGCGGGGCCAACGTCCTGACTTTC. Translated: CASSTRGGANVLTF.

This chain connects TRBV6-2 or TRBV6-3 to TRBJ1-5, with D perhaps TRBD1 (6 bases). The germline gives CDR1 MNHEY, CDR2 SVGEGT. CDR3 length: 13 residues. V lost 5 bases and J 3 bases, leaving 8 bases between the germline ends. CDR3 protein: CASSRQDNQPQHF. For the CDR3, the DNA is TGTGCCAGCAGTCGACAGGACAATCAGCCCCAGCATTTT.

The rearrangement uses TRBV27 and TRBJ2-3; possible D gene TRBD2, 6 bases. The CDR3 is made up of 17 amino acids. The germline V and J ends were trimmed by 2 bases and 0 bases, with 15 bases remaining between them. Germline-derived CDR1 and CDR2 are MNHEY and SMNVEV (reference sequence). The CDR3 loop reads CASSLLTSRSSTDTQYF. CDR3 bases: TGTGCCAGCAGTTTACTTACTAGCCGTTCTAGCACAGATACGCAGTATTTT.

The chain combines TRBV4-2 with TRBJ2-1, with D tentatively TRBD1 (5 bases). The V gene lost 3 bases and the J gene lost 0 bases, with 9 bases spanning the gap. Germline CDR1 reads LGHNA; CDR2 reads YNFKEQ. The CDR3 has 15 residues. The CDR3 loop reads CASSQRQRSYNEQFF. The CDR3, as DNA: TGTGCCAGCAGCCAGCGACAGCGCTCCTACAATGAGCAGTTCTTC.

This clone turned up a few times. The CDR3 reads CASSLTTGDSGIQYF. As DNA, the CDR3 is TGTGCCAGCTCACTTACAACAGGGGACTCGGGCATTCAGTACTTC. This chain links TRBV18 with TRBJ2-4; a weak D match, TRBD1 (7 bases). Germline V gives CDR1 KGHSH, CDR2 LQKENI. CDR3 size: 15 residues. Trimming shortened V by 4 bases and J by 9 bases, and 19 bases separated the two germline ends. Combining the CDR3 with reference TRBV18 and TRBJ2-4 gives the whole variable domain NAGVMQNPRHLVRRRGQEARLRCSPMKGHSHVYWYRQLPEEGLKFMVYLQKENIIDESGMPKERFSAEFPKEGPSILRIQQVVRGDSAAYFCASSLTTGDSGIQYFGAGTRLSVL.

The chain links TRBV3-1 (or the pseudogene TRBV3-2) to TRBJ2-3, with 14 bases aligning to TRBD2. V lost 1 base, J lost 4 bases, and 1 base stayed unmatched. The CDR3 is 16 residues long. CDR1 and CDR2 from the germline V gene are LGHDT and YNNKEL (reference sequence). The CDR3 loop is CASSQGLAGGSDTQYF. The CDR3 DNA follows: TGTGCCAGCAGCCAAGGACTAGCGGGGGGGTCAGATACGCAGTATTTT.

DNA of the CDR3: TGTGCCAGCAGAGAACGGGACAGGGTGAACATTCAGTACTTC. Translation: CASRERDRVNIQYF. The rearrangement joins TRBV5-5 to TRBJ2-4; 9 nucleotides match TRBD1. Germline CDR1 is SGHKS and CDR2 is YYEKEE (reference sequence). This CDR3 has 14 amino acids. J lost 7 bases, V lost 5 bases, and 7 bases had no gene match.

V is TRBV2 and J is TRBJ1-1; 12 nucleotides agree with TRBD1. The germline V gene encodes CDR1 SNHLY and CDR2 FYNNEI. Unmatched junction bases numbered 17, after V lost 6 bases and J lost 3 bases. CDR3 length: 19 amino acids. As DNA, the CDR3 is TGTGCCAGCAGGAGAGGGACAGGGGGCGAGAGTGGTTCGTACACTGAAGCTTTCTTT. Protein sequence: CASRRGTGGESGSYTEAFF.

This sequence joins TRBV5-1 and TRBJ2-2, with 13 bases lining up with TRBD2. The CDR3 length is 16 residues. Per germline, CDR1 SGHRS and CDR2 YFSETQ. V shed 4 bases and J 5 bases; nucleotides not matched to a gene: 5. In DNA form, the CDR3 reads TGCGCCAGCAGCCAGGGACTAGCGGGGACTACCGGGGAGCTGTTTTTT. It specifies CASSQGLAGTTGELFF.